Below, 10 T cell receptor beta chains from the same sample are listed, as sequenced in a study of T cells in Graves' hyperthyroidism and ophthalmopathy. Amplified TCR beta CDR3 regions came from RNA transcripts. First-round RT-PCR with HTBI primers amplified the TCR CDR3 region. TCRdb re-called the multiplex PCR reads with MiXCR, one entry per CDR3 protein. The repertoire holds roughly 35,000 distinct CDR3 sequences, with around half as singletons. The sequencing input was blood. The receptors originated from a middle-aged woman with Graves' ophthalmopathy.

The V call is TRBV5-6, the J call TRBJ1-1; D remains ambiguous. The CDR3 is made up of 15 amino acids. Germline CDR1 reads SGHDT; CDR2 reads YYEEEE. Trimming left V 0 bases short and J 1 base short, with 10 bases between. The CDR3 reads CASSLEGGQNTEAFF. In DNA form, the CDR3 reads TGTGCCAGCAGCTTGGAAGGAGGGCAGAACACTGAAGCTTTCTTT.

This clonotype was seen just once. This chain uses TRBV10-3 with TRBJ1-1, with D maybe TRBD1 (6 bases). The CDR3 sequence is 14 residues long. Germline loops: CDR1 ENHRY, CDR2 SYGVKD. Deletions cut 4 bases from V and 0 bases from J, with 9 bases between. CDR3 region: CAISGTEMNTEAFF. As DNA, the CDR3 is TGTGCCATCAGTGGGACAGAGATGAACACTGAAGCTTTCTTT.

This clonotype appeared many times. This sequence joins TRBV6-2 or TRBV6-3 and TRBJ2-1, with 7 bases lining up with TRBD2. V dropped 2 bases and J dropped 5; count of bases not matched to a gene: 9. The CDR3 runs to 16 residues. Germline lookup yields CDR1 MNHEY and CDR2 SVGEGT. Here the CDR3 reads CASSYGPQRDHNEQFF. The DNA for the CDR3 is TGTGCCAGCAGTTACGGTCCCCAGCGGGACCACAATGAGCAGTTCTTC.

This clonotype was observed once. This chain joins TRBV20-1 and TRBJ2-5; D may be TRBD2 (6 bases). The CDR3 is 14 residues long. Germline V gene sequence: CDR1 DFQATT, CDR2 SNEGSKA (reference sequence). CDR3 DNA: TGCAGAGCTGGTCGCGGGGCCAACCAAGAGACCCAGTACTTC. Residues: CRAGRGANQETQYF.

This CDR3 reads CSATRTSGRGEQFF. In nucleotides, the CDR3 is TGCAGTGCAACCCGGACTAGCGGGAGGGGGGAGCAGTTCTTC. The rearrangement joins TRBV20-1 to TRBJ2-1; TRBD2 matches at 15 bases. Germline lookup yields CDR1 DFQATT and CDR2 SNEGSKA (reference sequence). The CDR3 contains 14 residues. After removal of 6 bases from V and 10 bases from J, the junction contained 7 bases not matched to a gene.

This chain connects TRBV7-3 to TRBJ2-7; D not resolved. The CDR3 sequence is 13 residues long. V lost 0 bases to trimming and J lost 4 bases, with 7 bases between them. Germline V gene lookup returns CDR1 SGHTA and CDR2 FQGTGA. CDR3 residues: CASSLTSGYEQYF. The CDR3 bases are TGTGCCAGCAGCTTAACGAGTGGTTACGAGCAGTACTTC.

This clonotype was detected many times. J is TRBJ2-3 and V is TRBV27; D may be TRBD1 or TRBD2 (5 bases each). The CDR3 is 14 amino acids. Germline assignment: CDR1 MNHEY and CDR2 SMNVEV (reference sequence). V was trimmed by 2 bases and J by 0 bases, leaving 6 bases between them. The CDR3 spells CASSLRDSTDTQYF. The CDR3 nucleotides are TGTGCCAGCAGTTTACGGGACAGCACAGATACGCAGTATTTT.

This clonotype occurred many times. The chain joins TRBV3-1 to TRBJ2-7, with D uncertain. CDR1 LGHDT and CDR2 YNNKEL come from the germline V gene (reference sequence). V was cut by 6 bases and J by 1 base, with 10 bases left in between. The CDR3 runs 13 residues. CDR3 coding DNA: TGTGCCAGCAGACACGAACAGTCCTACGAGCAGTACTTC. Translation gives CASRHEQSYEQYF.

CDR3: CASSRGLAGSRSYNEQYF. CDR3 in DNA: TGTGCCAGCAGCCGAGGACTAGCGGGTTCCCGCTCCTACAATGAGCAGTATTTT. The chain is built from TRBV11-1 and TRBJ2-3, with 11 bases matching TRBD2. The CDR3 length is 18 residues. J was trimmed by 11 bases and V by 5 bases; bases with no gene match: 21. Germline CDR1 and CDR2: SGHAT and FQDESV (reference sequence).

This clonotype was counted ten times or more. The chain is built from TRBV7-9 and TRBJ1-2; no definite D call. The germline V gene encodes CDR1 SEHNR and CDR2 FQNEAQ (reference sequence). V was shortened by 1 base and J by 8 bases, with 17 bases between the two germline ends. This CDR3 contains 15 residues. In nucleotides, the CDR3 is TGTGCCAGCAGCTTAGTGACACTAGACCACCGCGGCTACACCTTC. Amino acid sequence: CASSLVTLDHRGYTF.